This passage covers 21 T cell receptor beta chains from one sample sequenced in a study of OX40 agonist ivuxolimab in advanced cancers. Clones were read by immunoSEQ multiplex PCR, and TCRdb kept only the in-frame ones, dropping some. Among about 64,000 clones listed, more than 75% were seen once. The source material was CD4+ or CD8+ T cells sorted from blood, sampled in a trial of the OX40 agonist ivuxolimab. These receptors all come from an adult with an advanced solid tumor such as melanoma, head and neck, liver or kidney cancer.

J is TRBJ2-7 and V is TRBV5-6; D ambiguous. V lost 1 base, J lost 2 bases, and 13 bases lay in between. This CDR3 is built from 15 residues. Germline V lookup: CDR1 SGHDT, CDR2 YYEEEE. The CDR3 region is CASSLIGLETYEQYF. The CDR3 coding sequence is TGTGCCAGCAGCTTGATCGGGTTGGAGACCTACGAGCAGTACTTC.

V is TRBV19 and J is TRBJ2-2; a possible D gene is TRBD1 (6 bases). CDR1 LNHDA and CDR2 SQIVND come from the germline V gene (reference sequence). The CDR3 length is 14 residues. V was clipped by 4 bases and J by 7 bases, with 13 bases between them. In DNA form, the CDR3 reads TGTGCCAGTAGTAAAAACAGGGCCGTCGGGGAGCTGTTTTTT. It codes for CASSKNRAVGELFF.

The chain has TRBV7-8 and TRBJ2-1; 7 positions agree with TRBD2. The CDR3 spans 15 residues. Losses at the gene ends were 5 bases for V and 6 bases for J; bases not matched to a gene: 10. Germline V gene sequence: CDR1 SGHVS, CDR2 FQNEAQ. CDR3 in amino acids: CASSPVRTRPNEQFF. CDR3 sequence (DNA): TGTGCCAGCAGCCCGGTTAGGACTAGGCCCAATGAGCAGTTCTTC.

The chain has TRBV7-2 and TRBJ1-2; 7 positions match TRBD1. The germline CDR1 and CDR2 sequences are SGHTA and FQGNSA. Losses at the gene ends were 4 bases for V and 5 bases for J; bases not matched to a gene: 4. There are 13 residues in the CDR3. CDR3 in amino acids: CASSWGQRYGYTF. The CDR3 bases are TGTGCCAGCAGCTGGGGACAGAGATATGGCTACACCTTC.

This clone was seen once. This chain connects TRBV5-1 to TRBJ2-5, with 9 bases identical to TRBD2. This CDR3 has 16 amino acids. Germline V gives CDR1 SGHRS, CDR2 YFSETQ. With V trimmed by 0 bases and J by 4 bases, 7 bases remained unmatched. The CDR3: CASSLDPSGALETQYF. The CDR3 DNA follows: TGCGCCAGCAGCTTGGACCCTAGCGGGGCTTTAGAGACCCAGTACTTC.

V gene TRBV18 combines with J gene TRBJ2-2, with unresolved D. Germline V gives CDR1 KGHSH, CDR2 LQKENI. V gave up 3 bases and J gave up 3 bases, with 2 bases separating them. The CDR3 covers 12 residues. CDR3 amino acids: CASSPDTGELFF. CDR3 in DNA: TGTGCCAGCTCACCTGACACCGGGGAGCTGTTTTTT.

There are a few counts of this clone. The chain is built from TRBV6-1 and TRBJ2-2; 11 positions match TRBD2. The CDR3 consists of 15 residues. After removal of 11 bases from V and 13 bases from J, the junction contained 18 bases not matched to a gene. CDR1 and CDR2 (germline): MNHNS, SASEGT. CDR3 residues: CAGGQLAGGGGRLFF. The CDR3 DNA sequence: TGTGCCGGGGGCCAGCTAGCGGGAGGAGGTGGGAGGCTGTTTTTT.

The chain links TRBV23-1 to TRBJ2-7; D is ambiguous. TRBV23-1 is an ORF; its function is uncertain. V lost 4 bases and J lost 5, with 9 bases in between. The CDR3 is 12 residues long. This CDR3 reads CASSRQVHEQYF. The DNA for the CDR3 is TGCGCCAGCAGTCGCCAGGTCCACGAGCAGTACTTC.

The chain has TRBV2 and TRBJ2-3; D unclear. Germline V CDR1 and CDR2: SNHLY, FYNNEI. The CDR3 consists of 13 residues. V lost 4 bases, J lost 2 bases, and 7 bases lay in between. The CDR3 bases are TGTGCCAGCAGTGGTGGGTACACAGATACGCAGTATTTT. It encodes CASSGGYTDTQYF.

V and J are TRBV5-1 and TRBJ1-1; D is unclear. Trimming stripped 0 bases from V and 5 bases from J, with 11 bases between. This CDR3 comprises 14 residues. Germline V lookup: CDR1 SGHRS, CDR2 YFSETQ. The CDR3 DNA reads as TGCGCCAGCAGCTTGGACACGCGGGTGACTGAAGCTTTCTTT. This gives the protein CASSLDTRVTEAFF.

This sequence joins TRBV2 and TRBJ2-7, with TRBD1 as a possible D gene (5 bases). Trimming stripped 4 bases from V and 6 bases from J, with 13 bases between. This CDR3 is built from 13 residues. The germline CDR1 and CDR2 sequences are SNHLY and FYNNEI. This CDR3 reads CASSARVTSEQYF. The DNA of the CDR3 is TGTGCCAGCAGTGCCAGGGTTACTTCCGAGCAGTACTTC.

The CDR3 DNA is TGTGCCAGCAGGCTGGGACAGGGGTCCAGCGAGCAGTACTTC. Translating gives CASRLGQGSSEQYF. J is TRBJ2-7 and V is TRBV28; TRBD1 matches 10 bases. The CDR3 is 14 residues long. Germline V lookup: CDR1 MDHEN, CDR2 SYDVKM. The J segment lost 6 bases and the V segment lost 6 bases, leaving 8 bases of the junction unmatched.

The chain uses TRBV30 and TRBJ2-7; tentative D call: TRBD2 (6 bases). V lost 7 bases and J lost 0, with 16 bases in between. The CDR3 sequence is 14 residues long. Germline V gene lookup returns CDR1 GTSNPN and CDR2 SVGIG (reference sequence). CDR3: CASSSGTDSYEQYF. The DNA of the CDR3 is TGTGCCTCCTCCTCCGGGACTGACTCCTACGAGCAGTACTTC.

This chain links TRBV30 with TRBJ1-6; a possible D gene is TRBD1 (5 bases). The V end was cut by 4 bases, the J end by 10 bases, with 20 bases between. CDR1 and CDR2 from the germline V gene are GTSNPN and SVGIG (reference sequence). The CDR3 has 15 residues. As DNA, the CDR3 is TGTGCCTGGACCCGGACCCAAAAGCAGGGATCACCCCTCCACTTT. Translated, it gives CAWTRTQKQGSPLHF.

The chain links TRBV10-2 to TRBJ2-7, with 7 bases identical to TRBD1. Trimming at V came to 6 bases and at J to 1 base, leaving 9 bases not matched to a gene. Germline V gene data show CDR1 as WSHSY and CDR2 as SAAADI. The CDR3 has 15 amino acids. The CDR3 coding sequence is TGCGCCAGCAGAGCGGCGGGCAGGGGGTCCTACGAGCAGTACTTC. This sequence encodes CASRAAGRGSYEQYF.

This chain links TRBV6-5 with TRBJ1-5; TRBD1 is a possible D gene (5 bases). The CDR3 is 14 amino acids. Trimming removed 2 bases from V and 6 bases from J, with 11 bases in between. The germline CDR1 and CDR2 sequences are MNHEY and SVGAGI. The CDR3 loop reads CASSYGREGQPQHF. Here the CDR3 DNA reads TGTGCCAGCAGTTACGGCAGGGAAGGTCAGCCCCAGCATTTT.

The chain links TRBV2 to TRBJ2-7, with 9 bases fitting TRBD1. Germline V gene lookup returns CDR1 SNHLY and CDR2 FYNNEI. CDR3 length: 14 amino acids. Trimming took 9 bases from V and 3 from J; bases not matched to a gene: 9. CDR3 residues: CASIPGQGGYEQYF. The CDR3 DNA follows: TGTGCCAGTATACCGGGACAGGGAGGCTACGAGCAGTACTTC.

CDR3 amino acids: CSVEEGARGYTF. Written as DNA, the CDR3 is TGCAGCGTTGAAGAGGGGGCTCGAGGCTACACCTTC. V is TRBV29-1 and J is TRBJ1-2, with a tentative D call TRBD1 (6 bases). This CDR3 has 12 residues. Germline CDR1 is SQVTM and CDR2 is ANQGSEA. The V and J ends lost 0 bases and 8 bases respectively, with 10 bases between them.

This chain's CDR3 is CASSYSSGSDGYTF. The CDR3 DNA is TGTGCCAGCAGCTACAGCTCGGGCTCCGACGGCTACACCTTC. The rearrangement links TRBV7-2 to TRBJ1-2; D is ambiguous. CDR3 length: 14 residues. CDR1 is SGHTA, CDR2 FQGNSA, per germline. Trimming shortened V by 4 bases and J by 8 bases, and 17 bases separated the two germline ends.

The chain combines TRBV2 with TRBJ1-4; D gene ambiguous. The CDR3 covers 14 residues. Looked up from germline, CDR1 is SNHLY and CDR2 is FYNNEI. The V and J ends lost 7 bases and 4 bases respectively, with 13 bases between them. CDR3 sequence (DNA): TGTGCCAGCAACGGGCAGAGAAATAATGAAAAACTGTTTTTT. Translating gives CASNGQRNNEKLFF.

In DNA, the CDR3 is TGTGCCAGCAGCTTAGCGCCCCGACAGGGGGCAAGTACCTACGAGCAGTACTTC. Translation: CASSLAPRQGASTYEQYF. The chain couples TRBV11-2 to TRBJ2-7; 10 bases align to TRBD1. CDR1 and CDR2 (germline): SGHAT, FQNNGV. The CDR3 totals 18 residues. V was pared by 1 base and J by 2 bases, with 11 bases of the junction left unmatched.